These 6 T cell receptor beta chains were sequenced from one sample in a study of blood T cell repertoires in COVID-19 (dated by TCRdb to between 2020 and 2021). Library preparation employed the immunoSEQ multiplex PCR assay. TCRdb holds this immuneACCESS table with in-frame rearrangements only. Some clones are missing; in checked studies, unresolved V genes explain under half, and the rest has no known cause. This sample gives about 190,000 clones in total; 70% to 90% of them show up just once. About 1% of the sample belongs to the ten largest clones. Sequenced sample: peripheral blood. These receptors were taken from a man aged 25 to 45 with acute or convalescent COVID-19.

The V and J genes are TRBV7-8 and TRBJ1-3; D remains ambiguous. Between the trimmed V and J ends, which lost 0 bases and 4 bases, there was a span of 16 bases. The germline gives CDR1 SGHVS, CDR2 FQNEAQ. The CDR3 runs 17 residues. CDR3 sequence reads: CASSLAKSTARGNTIYF. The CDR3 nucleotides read TGTGCCAGCAGCTTAGCGAAATCAACCGCGCGGGGAAACACCATATATTTT.

The CDR3 protein is CASSLPGRSTEAFF. The CDR3 nucleotides read TGTGCCAGCAGTTTACCGGGGAGGAGCACTGAAGCTTTCTTT. The chain carries TRBV28 and TRBJ1-1; D is ambiguous. Germline V gives CDR1 MDHEN, CDR2 SYDVKM. The CDR3 contains 14 residues. V was trimmed by 2 bases and J by 4 bases, leaving 11 bases between them.

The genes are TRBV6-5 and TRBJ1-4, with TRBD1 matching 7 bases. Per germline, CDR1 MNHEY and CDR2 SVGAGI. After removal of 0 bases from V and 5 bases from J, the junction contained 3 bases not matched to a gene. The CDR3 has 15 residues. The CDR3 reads CASSYSTGRNEKLFF. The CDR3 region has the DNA TGTGCCAGCAGTTACTCGACAGGGCGGAATGAAAAACTGTTTTTT.

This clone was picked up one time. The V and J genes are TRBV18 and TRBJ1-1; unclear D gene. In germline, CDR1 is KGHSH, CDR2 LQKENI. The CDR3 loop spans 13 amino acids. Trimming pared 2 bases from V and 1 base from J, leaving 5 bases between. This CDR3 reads CASSPISNTEAFF. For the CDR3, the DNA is TGTGCCAGCTCACCAATCTCGAACACTGAAGCTTTCTTT.

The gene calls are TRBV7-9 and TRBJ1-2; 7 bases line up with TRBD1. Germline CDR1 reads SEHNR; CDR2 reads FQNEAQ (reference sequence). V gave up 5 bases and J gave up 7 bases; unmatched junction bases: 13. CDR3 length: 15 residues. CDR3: CASSPQDRWKGGYTF. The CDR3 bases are TGTGCCAGCAGCCCCCAGGACAGGTGGAAGGGTGGCTACACCTTC.

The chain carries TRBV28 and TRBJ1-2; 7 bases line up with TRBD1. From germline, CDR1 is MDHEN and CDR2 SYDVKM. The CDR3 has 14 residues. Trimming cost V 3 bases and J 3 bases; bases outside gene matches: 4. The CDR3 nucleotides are TGTGCCAGCAGTTTGAGCAGGGGGTACTATGGCTACACCTTC. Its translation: CASSLSRGYYGYTF.